Listed below are T cell receptor beta chains from one sample, sequenced in a study of regulatory T cells in long-lasting Graves disease. TCRdb fed the multiplex PCR reads into MiXCR, producing one record per CDR3 protein. The data hold around 500,000 distinct CDR3 sequences, with less than 25% observed a single time. Specimen: peripheral blood mononuclear cells (PBMCs), collected when the disease was refractory, from a patient treated with antithyroid drugs. These receptors originate from a female donor with Graves disease. Each CDR3 is given with its conserved first and last residue. Each record gives: clone size, V gene, J gene, D gene, CDR3 protein, CDR3 DNA. The D gene is left open where the match is weak. A row's size may be missing; if present it is once, few, many or a size class.

size: few
V: TRBV29-1
J: TRBJ1-1
D: TRBD1
CDR3: CSVDEMTGRVSEAFF
DNA: TGCAGCGTTGACGAGATGACAGGGAGGGTTTCTGAAGCTTTCTTT

size: -
V: TRBV6-2/TRBV6-3
J: TRBJ2-7
D: TRBD2
CDR3: CASSYAQGGAYEQYF
DNA: TGTGCCAGCAGTTACGCGCAGGGAGGGGCCTACGAGCAGTACTTC

size: many
V: TRBV28
J: TRBJ2-4
D: TRBD1
CDR3: CASRTMDRNIQYF
DNA: TGTGCCAGCAGGACAATGGACAGGAACATTCAGTACTTC

size: few
V: TRBV6-1
J: TRBJ1-1
D: -
CDR3: CATRRRGNTEAFF
DNA: TGTGCCACCCGAAGGCGGGGGAACACTGAAGCTTTCTTT

size: many
V: TRBV29-1
J: TRBJ2-7
D: TRBD2
CDR3: CSVETSGTTYEQYF
DNA: TGCAGCGTTGAAACTAGCGGGACCACCTACGAGCAGTACTTC

size: -
V: TRBV14
J: TRBJ1-5
D: -
CDR3: CASSQDHPRDGQPQHF
DNA: TGTGCCAGCAGCCAAGACCATCCAAGGGATGGTCAGCCCCAGCATTTT

size: -
V: TRBV15
J: TRBJ1-3
D: -
CDR3: CATSRGRDSGNTIYF
DNA: TGTGCCACCAGCAGAGGTAGAGACTCTGGAAACACCATATATTTT

size: many
V: TRBV28
J: TRBJ2-7
D: -
CDR3: CASSSQGRPSYEQYF
DNA: TGTGCCAGCAGCTCACAGGGGAGGCCTTCCTACGAGCAGTACTTC

size: -
V: TRBV7-2
J: TRBJ1-2
D: -
CDR3: CASSFRTAANYGYTF
DNA: TGTGCCAGCAGCTTCCGGACGGCCGCGAACTATGGCTACACCTTC

size: few
V: TRBV7-8
J: TRBJ2-2
D: TRBD1
CDR3: CASSFAGTGSSTGELFF
DNA: TGTGCCAGCAGCTTCGCCGGGACAGGGTCTTCCACCGGGGAGCTGTTTTTT

size: -
V: TRBV7-2
J: TRBJ1-1
D: -
CDR3: CASSIDLMNTEAFF
DNA: TGTGCCAGCAGCATAGATCTCATGAACACTGAAGCTTTCTTT

size: -
V: TRBV2
J: TRBJ2-6
D: TRBD1
CDR3: CASSPWTGFGANVLTF
DNA: TGTGCCAGCAGCCCCTGGACAGGGTTTGGGGCCAACGTCCTGACTTTC

size: few
V: TRBV18
J: TRBJ2-5
D: -
CDR3: CASSPPGEGEETQYF
DNA: TGTGCCAGCTCACCACCGGGTGAGGGGGAGGAGACCCAGTACTTC

size: many
V: TRBV7-8
J: TRBJ1-4
D: TRBD1
CDR3: CASSPGTGEEKLFF
DNA: TGTGCCAGCAGCCCAGGGACAGGGGAAGAAAAACTGTTTTTT